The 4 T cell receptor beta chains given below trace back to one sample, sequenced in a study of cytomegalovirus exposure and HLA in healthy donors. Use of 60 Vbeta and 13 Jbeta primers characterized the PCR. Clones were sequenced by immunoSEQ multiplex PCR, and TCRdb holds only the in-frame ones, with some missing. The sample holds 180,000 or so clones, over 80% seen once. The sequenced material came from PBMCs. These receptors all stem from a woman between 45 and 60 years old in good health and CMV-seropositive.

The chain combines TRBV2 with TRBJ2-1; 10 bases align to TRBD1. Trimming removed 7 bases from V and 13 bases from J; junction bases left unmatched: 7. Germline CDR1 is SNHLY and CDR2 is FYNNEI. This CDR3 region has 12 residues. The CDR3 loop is CASNRDRGFQFF. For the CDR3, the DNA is TGTGCCAGCAACAGGGACAGGGGTTTCCAGTTCTTC.

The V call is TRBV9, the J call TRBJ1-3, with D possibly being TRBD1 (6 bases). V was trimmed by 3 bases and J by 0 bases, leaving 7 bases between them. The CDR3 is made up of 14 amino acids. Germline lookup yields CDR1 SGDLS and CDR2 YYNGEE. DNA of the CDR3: TGTGCCAGCAGCGGAGGGGGCTCTGGAAACACCATATATTTT. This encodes CASSGGGSGNTIYF.

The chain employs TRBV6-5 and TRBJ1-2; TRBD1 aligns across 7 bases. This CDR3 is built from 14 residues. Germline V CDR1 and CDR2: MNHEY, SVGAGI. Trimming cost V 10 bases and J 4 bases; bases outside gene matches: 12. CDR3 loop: CATCADRVAYGYTF. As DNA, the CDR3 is TGTGCCACCTGCGCCGACAGGGTAGCCTATGGCTACACCTTC.

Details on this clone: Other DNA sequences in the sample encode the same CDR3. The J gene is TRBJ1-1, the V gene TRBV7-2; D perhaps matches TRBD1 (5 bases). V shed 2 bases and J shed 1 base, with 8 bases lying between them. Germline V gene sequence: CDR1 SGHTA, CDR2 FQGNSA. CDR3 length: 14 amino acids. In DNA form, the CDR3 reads TGTGCCAGCAGCTTACAGGGTGGGAACACTGAAGCTTTCTTT. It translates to CASSLQGGNTEAFF.